The sequence of this T cell receptor (beta chain) was determined in a study of blood T cell repertoires in COVID-19. Data came from immunoSEQ multiplex PCR; TCRdb stores just in-frame clones and leaves some out. The table lists roughly 30,000 clones, around four fifths of them singletons. Looked up from germline, CDR1 is MNHEY and CDR2 is SVGAGI. V was trimmed by 7 bases and J by 4 bases, leaving 14 bases between them. CDR3 length equals 14 residues. The rearrangement uses TRBV6-5 and TRBJ1-5, with TRBD1 as a possible D gene (6 bases). Sequencing was done on a sample of peripheral blood. This TCR derives from a woman aged 55-69 years with acute or convalescent COVID-19. DNA of the CDR3: TGTGCCAGCAAGGGGGACACGGGGAATCAGCCCCAGCATTTT. This codes for CASKGDTGNQPQHF.